There are many counts of the clone carrying this TCR beta chain. Its antigen is as yet unknown. A read error may produce the germline difference seen at one junction end. This sample is drawn from a study of prognosis after radiotherapy for stage I lung cancer. It was by two-round multiplex PCR that TCR beta CDR3 was amplified from genomic DNA. The use of primers specific to each TRBV and TRBJ gene characterized first-round PCR. MiXCR was run by TCRdb on the multiplex PCR reads, yielding one entry per CDR3 protein. This table holds over 30,000 distinct CDR3 sequences, around 22% found once. Germline assignment: CDR1 SGHTA and CDR2 FQGNSA. The CDR3 covers 14 residues. General study points: Between patients with and without metastases, TRBV and TRBJ gene usage reportedly differed.

This receptor was taken from a donor of 50 years or more with non-small cell lung cancer. V usage is TRBV7-2 and J usage is TRBJ1-2; unclear D gene. Specimen: PBMCs, collected before or after stereotactic body radiation therapy (not recorded which). Here the CDR3 reads CASSLNIRNRATTF. CDR3 DNA: TGTGCCAGCAGCTTAAATATTCGGAACCGCGCTACGACTTTC.